This is a list of T cell receptor beta chains from one sample in a study of shared clonotypes between healthy human individuals. Produced via immunoSEQ multiplex PCR; TCRdb's table is partial and in-frame only. The data hold more than 2,000,000 clones, with roughly 92% observed a single time. The sequenced sample consisted of naive CD4+ T cells sorted from blood. These receptors came from a man aged 18 to 29 in good health. The CDR3 runs from the conserved cysteine through the conserved F or W. D genes are given only for firm matches. Not all rows give a size; the values are once, few, many and, for expanded clones, a class.

CDR3: CASSRDSAGELFF; DNA: TGTGCCAGCAGCAGGGACTCCGCCGGGGAGCTGTTTTTT; V: TRBV6-6; J: TRBJ2-2; size: .; D: .
CDR3: CAGGVTGELFF; DNA: TGTGCTGGGGGAGTCACCGGGGAGCTGTTTTTT; V: TRBV28; J: TRBJ2-2; size: .; D: .
CDR3: CASSARGHQETQYF; DNA: TGTGCCAGCAGCGCCCGGGGACATCAAGAGACCCAGTACTTC; V: TRBV6-1; J: TRBJ2-5; size: .; D: .
CDR3: CASSPRRGTNTGELFF; DNA: TGTGCCAGCTCTCCACGACGGGGGACGAACACCGGGGAGCTGTTTTTT; V: TRBV18; J: TRBJ2-2; size: .; D: .
CDR3: CASREWGDRGSEQYF; DNA: TGTGCCAGCAGAGAGTGGGGGGACAGGGGAAGTGAGCAGTACTTC; V: TRBV6-6; J: TRBJ2-7; size: .; D: TRBD1
CDR3: CASSPGQGREKLFF; DNA: TGTGCCAGCAGCCCGGGACAGGGTCGCGAAAAACTGTTTTTT; V: TRBV7-2; J: TRBJ1-4; size: few; D: TRBD1
CDR3: CASSSTGGEQFF; DNA: TGTGCCAGCAGCTCCACAGGAGGAGAGCAGTTCTTC; V: TRBV7-8; J: TRBJ2-1; size: .; D: .
CDR3: CASSFPASGQETQYF; DNA: TGTGCCAGCAGCTTCCCAGCTAGCGGCCAAGAGACCCAGTACTTC; V: TRBV7-9; J: TRBJ2-5; size: .; D: TRBD2
CDR3: CASSSQPGLAVTDTQYF; DNA: TGTGCCAGCAGCTCCCAACCGGGACTAGCGGTCACAGATACGCAGTATTTT; V: TRBV7-6; J: TRBJ2-3; size: .; D: TRBD2
CDR3: CASSDQASSPQHF; DNA: TGTGCCAGCAGTGATCAGGCATCTAGTCCCCAGCATTTT; V: TRBV2; J: TRBJ1-5; size: .; D: .
CDR3: CASSTVLNTGELFF; DNA: TGTGCCAGTAGTACCGTACTAAACACCGGGGAGCTGTTTTTT; V: TRBV19; J: TRBJ2-2; size: .; D: .
CDR3: CASSVSTGSYEQYF; DNA: TGTGCCAGCAGCGTAAGCACAGGCTCCTACGAGCAGTACTTC; V: TRBV9; J: TRBJ2-7; size: .; D: .
CDR3: CAWKLPKNTEAFF; DNA: TGTGCCTGGAAACTACCGAAGAACACTGAAGCTTTCTTT; V: TRBV30; J: TRBJ1-1; size: .; D: .
CDR3: CASSFANRQETQYF; DNA: TGTGCCAGCAGCTTCGCCAATAGACAAGAGACCCAGTACTTC; V: TRBV6-1; J: TRBJ2-5; size: .; D: .
CDR3: CASSPTGGSYEQYF; DNA: TGCGCCAGCAGCCCCACAGGGGGCAGCTACGAGCAGTACTTC; V: TRBV5-1; J: TRBJ2-7; size: .; D: TRBD1
CDR3: CASSYSSREETQYF; DNA: TGTGCCAGCAGTTACTCGAGCAGAGAAGAGACCCAGTACTTC; V: TRBV6-5; J: TRBJ2-5; size: .; D: .
CDR3: CASSGGTGDTYEQYF; DNA: TGTGCCAGCAGCGGTGGGACAGGTGACACCTACGAGCAGTACTTC; V: TRBV9; J: TRBJ2-7; size: once; D: TRBD1